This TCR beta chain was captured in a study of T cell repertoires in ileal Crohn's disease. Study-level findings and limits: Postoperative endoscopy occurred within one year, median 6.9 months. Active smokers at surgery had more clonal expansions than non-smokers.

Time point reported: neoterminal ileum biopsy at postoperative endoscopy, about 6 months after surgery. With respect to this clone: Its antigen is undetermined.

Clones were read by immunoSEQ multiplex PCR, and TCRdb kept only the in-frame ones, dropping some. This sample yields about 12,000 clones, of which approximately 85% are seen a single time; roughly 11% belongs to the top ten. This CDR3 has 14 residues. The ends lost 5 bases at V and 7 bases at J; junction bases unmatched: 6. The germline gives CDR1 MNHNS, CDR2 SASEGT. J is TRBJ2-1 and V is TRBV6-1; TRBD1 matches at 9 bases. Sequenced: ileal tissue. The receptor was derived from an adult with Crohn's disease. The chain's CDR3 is CASSPGQGLNEQFF. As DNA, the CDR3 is TGTGCCAGCAGTCCGGGACAGGGATTGAATGAGCAGTTCTTC.